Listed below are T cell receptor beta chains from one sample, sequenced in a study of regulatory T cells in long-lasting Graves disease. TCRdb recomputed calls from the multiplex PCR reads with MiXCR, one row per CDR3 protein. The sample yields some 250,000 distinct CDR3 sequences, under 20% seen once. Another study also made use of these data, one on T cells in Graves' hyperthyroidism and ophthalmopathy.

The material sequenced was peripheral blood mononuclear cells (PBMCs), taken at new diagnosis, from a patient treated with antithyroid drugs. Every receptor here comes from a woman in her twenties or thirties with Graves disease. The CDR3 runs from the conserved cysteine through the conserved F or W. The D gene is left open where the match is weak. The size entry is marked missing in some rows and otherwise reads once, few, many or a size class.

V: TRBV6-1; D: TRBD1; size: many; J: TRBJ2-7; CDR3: CASSEGTGAYEQYF; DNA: TGTGCCAGCAGTGAGGGGACAGGGGCCTACGAGCAGTACTTC
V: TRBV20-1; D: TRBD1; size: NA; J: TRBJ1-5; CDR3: CSAAEQGASSGPQHF; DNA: TGCAGTGCGGCCGAACAGGGGGCCAGTTCTGGGCCCCAGCATTTT
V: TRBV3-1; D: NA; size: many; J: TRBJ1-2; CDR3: CASSSRDTNYGYTF; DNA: TGTGCCAGCAGTTCCCGGGACACGAACTATGGCTACACCTTC
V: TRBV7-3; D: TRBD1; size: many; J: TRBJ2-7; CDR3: CASSPGTGPYEQYF; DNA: TGTGCCAGCAGTCCCGGGACAGGCCCCTACGAGCAGTACTTC
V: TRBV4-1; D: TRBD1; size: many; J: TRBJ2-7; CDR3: CASSQPRTGPYEQYF; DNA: TGCGCCAGCAGCCAACCGCGGACAGGGCCCTACGAGCAGTACTTC
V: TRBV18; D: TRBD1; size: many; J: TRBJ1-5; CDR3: CASSEQGSNQPQHF; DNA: TGTGCCAGCTCAGAACAGGGGAGCAATCAGCCCCAGCATTTT
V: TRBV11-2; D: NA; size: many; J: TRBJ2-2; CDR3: CASSFRVSDTGELFF; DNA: TGTGCCAGCAGCTTCAGGGTATCGGACACCGGGGAGCTGTTTTTT
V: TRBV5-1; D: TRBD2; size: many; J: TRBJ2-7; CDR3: CASSLVLAGGHYEQYF; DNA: TGCGCCAGCAGCTTGGTTCTAGCGGGGGGCCACTACGAGCAGTACTTC
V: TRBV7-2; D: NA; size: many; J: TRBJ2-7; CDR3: CASSFAGYEQYF; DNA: TGTGCCAGCAGCTTCGCTGGCTACGAGCAGTACTTC
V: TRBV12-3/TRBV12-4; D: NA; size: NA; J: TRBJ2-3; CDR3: CASSLGGPPDTQYF; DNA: TGTGCCAGCAGTTTGGGAGGTCCCCCAGATACGCAGTATTTT
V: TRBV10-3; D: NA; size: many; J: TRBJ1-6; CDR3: CAISGGAGVNSPLHF; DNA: TGTGCCATCTCGGGCGGGGCAGGGGTTAATTCACCCCTCCACTTT
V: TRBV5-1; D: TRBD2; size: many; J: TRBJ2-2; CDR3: CASSLGLADTGELFF; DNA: TGCGCCAGCAGCTTGGGACTAGCCGACACCGGGGAGCTGTTTTTT
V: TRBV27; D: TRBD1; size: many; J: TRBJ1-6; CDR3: CASSLRGRSYNSPLHF; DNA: TGTGCCAGCAGTTTAAGGGGGCGATCCTATAATTCACCCCTCCACTTT
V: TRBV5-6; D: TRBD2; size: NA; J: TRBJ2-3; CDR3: CASSTRRGGGTDTQYF; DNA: TGTGCCAGCAGCACCCGTCGCGGGGGGGGGACAGATACGCAGTATTTT
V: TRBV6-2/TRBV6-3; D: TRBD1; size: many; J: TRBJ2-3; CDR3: CASSSMRTGGADTQYF; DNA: TGTGCCAGCAGTTCTATGAGGACAGGTGGAGCAGATACGCAGTATTTT
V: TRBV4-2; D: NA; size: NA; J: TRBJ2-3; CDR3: CASSFRTPRSDTQYF; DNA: TGTGCCAGCAGCTTCCGGACTCCTCGATCGGATACGCAGTATTTT
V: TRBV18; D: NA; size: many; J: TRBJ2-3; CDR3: CASSAHPGGTDTQYF; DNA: TGTGCCAGCTCAGCCCACCCGGGGGGCACAGATACGCAGTATTTT
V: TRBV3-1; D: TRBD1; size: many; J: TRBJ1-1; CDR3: CASTEGQVFTEAFF; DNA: TGTGCCAGCACCGAGGGACAGGTGTTCACTGAAGCTTTCTTT
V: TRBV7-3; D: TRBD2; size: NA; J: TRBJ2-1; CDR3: CASSLTLGGAANNEQFF; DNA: TGTGCCAGCAGCTTAACGCTCGGGGGGGCGGCTAACAATGAGCAGTTCTTC
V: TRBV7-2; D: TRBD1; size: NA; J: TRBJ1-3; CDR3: CASSRDRAGSGNTIYF; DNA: TGTGCCAGCTCCCGGGACAGGGCAGGCTCTGGAAACACCATATATTTT
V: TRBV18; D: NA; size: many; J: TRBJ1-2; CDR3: CASSPGQGNYGYTF; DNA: TGTGCCAGCAGCCCGGGGCAGGGGAACTATGGCTACACCTTC
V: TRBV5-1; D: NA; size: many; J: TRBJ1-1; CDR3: CASSPSFPGGGLTFF; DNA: TGCGCCAGCAGCCCAAGCTTCCCGGGGGGCGGATTGACTTTCTTT
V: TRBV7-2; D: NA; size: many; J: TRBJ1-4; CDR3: CASSLGTGSGEKLFF; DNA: TGTGCCAGCAGCTTAGGAACAGGGTCAGGTGAAAAACTGTTTTTT
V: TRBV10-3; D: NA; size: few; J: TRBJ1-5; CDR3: CAVWGGASGQPQHF; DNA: TGTGCCGTATGGGGGGGGGCCTCGGGGCAGCCCCAGCATTTT
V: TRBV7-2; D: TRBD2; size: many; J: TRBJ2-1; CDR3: CASSPSVTSGSFF; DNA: TGTGCCAGCAGCCCATCTGTGACTAGCGGATCCTTCTTC
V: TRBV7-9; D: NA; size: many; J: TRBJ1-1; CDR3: CASSTGAQAEAFF; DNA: TGTGCCAGCAGCACTGGGGCTCAGGCTGAAGCTTTCTTT
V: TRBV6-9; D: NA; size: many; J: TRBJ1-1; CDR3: CASSSPGRTTRNTEAFF; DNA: TGTGCCAGCAGTTCTCCGGGACGAACCACAAGGAACACTGAAGCTTTCTTT
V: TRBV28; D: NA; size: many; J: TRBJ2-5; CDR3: CASSLSGLRRETQYF; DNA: TGTGCCAGCAGTTTATCGGGACTCCGAAGAGAGACCCAGTACTTC
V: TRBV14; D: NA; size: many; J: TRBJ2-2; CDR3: CASSQDAPWGYTGELFF; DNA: TGTGCCAGCAGCCAAGATGCACCGTGGGGGTACACCGGGGAGCTGTTTTTT
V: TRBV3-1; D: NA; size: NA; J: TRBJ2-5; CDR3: CASSRSEGQETQYF; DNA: TGTGCCAGCAGCCGATCGGAGGGGCAAGAGACCCAGTACTTC
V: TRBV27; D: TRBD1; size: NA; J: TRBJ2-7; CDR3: CASSLPRDRGAYEQYF; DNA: TGTGCCAGCAGTTTACCCCGGGACAGGGGAGCCTACGAGCAGTACTTC
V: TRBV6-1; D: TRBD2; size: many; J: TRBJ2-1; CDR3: CASSGLAGVNEQFF; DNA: TGTGCCAGCAGCGGACTAGCGGGGGTAAATGAGCAGTTCTTC
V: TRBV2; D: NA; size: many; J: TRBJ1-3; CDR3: CASSETPGNTIYF; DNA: TGTGCCAGCAGTGAGACACCTGGAAACACCATATATTTT
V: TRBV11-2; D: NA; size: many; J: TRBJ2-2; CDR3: CASSFQGFSGELFF; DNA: TGTGCCAGCAGCTTCCAGGGTTTCTCCGGGGAACTGTTTTTT
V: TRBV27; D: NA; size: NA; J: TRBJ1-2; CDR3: CASGSRGPYGYTF; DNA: TGTGCCAGCGGCTCCCGGGGCCCCTATGGCTACACCTTC
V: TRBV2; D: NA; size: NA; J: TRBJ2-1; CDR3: CASSASESSYNEQFF; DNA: TGTGCCAGCAGTGCTAGCGAGAGCTCCTACAATGAGCAGTTCTTC
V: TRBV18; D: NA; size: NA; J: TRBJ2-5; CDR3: CASSPPSTETQYF; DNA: TGTGCCAGCTCACCACCGAGTACGGAGACCCAGTACTTC
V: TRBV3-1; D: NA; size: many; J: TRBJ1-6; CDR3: CASSQRGRIPPSPLHF; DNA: TGTGCCAGCAGCCAACGGGGCCGGATCCCCCCTTCACCCCTCCACTTT
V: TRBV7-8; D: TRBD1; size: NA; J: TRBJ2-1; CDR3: CASSLGTGIYNEQFF; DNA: TGTGCCAGCAGCCTGGGGACAGGCATATACAATGAGCAGTTCTTC
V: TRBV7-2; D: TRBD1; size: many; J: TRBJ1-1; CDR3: CASRKQGADFF; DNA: TGTGCCAGCCGCAAACAGGGGGCCGATTTCTTT
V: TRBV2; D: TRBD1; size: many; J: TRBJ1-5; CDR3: CASSESQGLGQPQHF; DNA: TGTGCCAGCAGTGAGTCACAGGGGCTGGGTCAGCCCCAGCATTTT
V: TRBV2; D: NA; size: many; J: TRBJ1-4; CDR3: CASSELVSDGKLFF; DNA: TGTGCCAGCAGTGAATTGGTTTCCGACGGAAAACTGTTTTTT
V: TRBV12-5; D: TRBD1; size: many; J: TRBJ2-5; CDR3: CASGPPGQPKETQYF; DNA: TGTGCTAGTGGTCCCCCGGGACAGCCGAAAGAGACCCAGTACTTC
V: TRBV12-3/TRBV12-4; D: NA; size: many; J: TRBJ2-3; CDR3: CASSRTTDTQYF; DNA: TGTGCCAGCAGCAGGACTACAGATACGCAGTATTTT
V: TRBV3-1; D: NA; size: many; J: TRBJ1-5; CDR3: CASSPLGGDNQPQHF; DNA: TGTGCCAGCAGCCCCCTCGGAGGGGACAATCAGCCCCAGCATTTT
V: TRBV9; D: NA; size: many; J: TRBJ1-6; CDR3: CASSVGAGLNSPLHF; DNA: TGTGCCAGCAGCGTAGGTGCGGGCCTCAATTCACCCCTCCACTTT
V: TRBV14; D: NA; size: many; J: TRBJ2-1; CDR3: CASGRQYNEQFF; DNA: TGTGCCAGCGGAAGACAGTACAATGAGCAGTTCTTC
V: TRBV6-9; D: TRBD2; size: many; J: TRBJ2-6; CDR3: CASSLRGTSGGSGANVLTF; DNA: TGTGCCAGCAGTTTACGCGGGACTAGCGGAGGCTCTGGGGCCAACGTCCTGACTTTC
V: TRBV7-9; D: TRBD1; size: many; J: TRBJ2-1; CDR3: CASSLRQGAEQFF; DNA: TGTGCCAGCAGCTTAAGACAGGGGGCTGAGCAGTTCTTC
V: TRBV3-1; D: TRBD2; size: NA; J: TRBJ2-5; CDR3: CASSPFRTSGRDQETQYF; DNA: TGTGCCAGCAGCCCTTTTCGTACTAGCGGGAGGGACCAAGAGACCCAGTACTTC
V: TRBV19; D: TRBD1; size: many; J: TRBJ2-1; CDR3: CASRTNRGDYNEQFF; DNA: TGTGCCAGTAGAACAAACAGGGGTGACTACAATGAGCAGTTCTTC
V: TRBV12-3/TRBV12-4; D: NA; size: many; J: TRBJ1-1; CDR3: CASSRAGGGGRQAFF; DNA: TGTGCCAGCAGTCGTGCCGGGGGAGGGGGTAGGCAAGCTTTCTTT
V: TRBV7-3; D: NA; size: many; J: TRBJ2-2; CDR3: CASSPGPYTGELFF; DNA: TGTGCCAGCAGCCCAGGGCCCTACACCGGGGAGCTGTTTTTT